This TCR beta chain was identified during a study of CD8 T cells in ankylosing spondylitis. Germline V gene sequence: CDR1 LGHNA, CDR2 YNFKEQ. The CDR3 contains 18 residues. One entry per CDR3 protein, called by TCRdb with MiXCR from the 5' RACE reads. Of 500,000 to 650,000 distinct CDR3 sequences listed, approximately 5% are singletons. This clonotype was counted between two and nine times. Antigen unknown. A read error is possible here, since a much larger clone lies one base away. General observations from the study: One TCR beta motif, made up of under ten highly homologous variants, appeared characteristic of ankylosing spondylitis blood.

The receptor was derived from a male donor with ankylosing spondylitis. The sample taken for sequencing was blood, either unsorted or a sorted T cell fraction (not recorded which). This chain uses TRBV4-2 with TRBJ2-1; 10 nucleotides align to TRBD2. CDR3 nucleotide sequence: TGTGCCGGCAGCCAAGGACTAGCGGAGAGGAGCTCCTACAATGAGCAGTTCTTC. As protein: CAGSQGLAERSSYNEQFF.